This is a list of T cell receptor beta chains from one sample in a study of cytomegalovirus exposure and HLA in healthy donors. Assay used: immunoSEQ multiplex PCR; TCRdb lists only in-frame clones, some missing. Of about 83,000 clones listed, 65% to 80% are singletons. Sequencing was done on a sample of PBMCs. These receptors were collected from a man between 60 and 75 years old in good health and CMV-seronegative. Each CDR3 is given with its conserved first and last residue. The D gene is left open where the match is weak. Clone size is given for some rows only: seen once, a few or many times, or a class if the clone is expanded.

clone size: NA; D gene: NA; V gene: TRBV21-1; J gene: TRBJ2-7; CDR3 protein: CASSPTRQVGDYEQYF; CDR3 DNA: TGTGCCAGCAGCCCAACACGACAGGTGGGGGACTACGAGCAGTACTTC
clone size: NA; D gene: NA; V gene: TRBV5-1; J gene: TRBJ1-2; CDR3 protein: CASSPEVPNYGYTF; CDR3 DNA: TGCGCCAGCAGCCCGGAGGTCCCAAACTATGGCTACACCTTC
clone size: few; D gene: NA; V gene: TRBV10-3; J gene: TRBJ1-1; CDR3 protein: CAISSPQGPGNTEAFF; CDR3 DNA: TGTGCCATCTCATCGCCGCAGGGGCCAGGGAACACTGAAGCTTTCTTT
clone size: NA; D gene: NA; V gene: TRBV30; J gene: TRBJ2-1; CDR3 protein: CAWSGASPRSYNEQFF; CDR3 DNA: TGTGCCTGGAGTGGGGCGAGCCCCCGATCCTACAATGAGCAGTTCTTC
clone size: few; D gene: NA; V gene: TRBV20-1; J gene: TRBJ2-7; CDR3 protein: CSARTSYEQYF; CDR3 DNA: TGCAGTGCGCGCACCTCCTACGAGCAGTACTTC
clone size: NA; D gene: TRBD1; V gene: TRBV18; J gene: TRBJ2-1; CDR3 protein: CASSPMPRQGMQFF; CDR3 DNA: TGTGCCAGCTCGCCGATGCCGAGACAGGGGATGCAGTTCTTC
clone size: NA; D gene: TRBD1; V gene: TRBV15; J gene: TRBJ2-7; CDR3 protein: CATSREGQAIQYF; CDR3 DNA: TGTGCCACCAGCAGAGAGGGACAGGCGATTCAGTACTTC
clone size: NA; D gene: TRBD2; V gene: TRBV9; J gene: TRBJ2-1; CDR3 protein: CASSGGSGAYNEQFF; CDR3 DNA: TGTGCCAGCAGCGGAGGGAGCGGGGCCTACAATGAGCAGTTCTTC
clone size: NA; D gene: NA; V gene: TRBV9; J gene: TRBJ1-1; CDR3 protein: CASSVLGGNTEAFF; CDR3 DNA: TGTGCCAGCAGCGTGCTTGGCGGGAACACTGAAGCTTTCTTT
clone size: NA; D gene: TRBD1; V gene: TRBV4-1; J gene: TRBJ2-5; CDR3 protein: CASSQEPTGGLETQYF; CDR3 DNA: TGCGCCAGCAGCCAAGAACCTACAGGGGGCCTTGAGACCCAGTACTTC
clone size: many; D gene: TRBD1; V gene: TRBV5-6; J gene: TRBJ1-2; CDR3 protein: CASSLGTGGNGYTF; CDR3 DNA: TGTGCCAGCAGCCTAGGGACAGGGGGCAATGGCTACACCTTC
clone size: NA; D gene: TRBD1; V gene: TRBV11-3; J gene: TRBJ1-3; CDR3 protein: CASSLVPGGYGNTIYF; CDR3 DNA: TGTGCCAGCAGCTTAGTCCCAGGGGGCTATGGAAACACCATATATTTT
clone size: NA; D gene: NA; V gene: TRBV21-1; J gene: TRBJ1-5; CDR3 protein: CASSNDRYESNQPQHF; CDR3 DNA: TGTGCCAGCAGCAACGACAGATACGAGAGCAATCAGCCCCAGCATTTT
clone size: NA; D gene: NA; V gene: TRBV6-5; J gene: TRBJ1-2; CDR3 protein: CASWTSLLNGYTF; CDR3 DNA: TGTGCCAGCTGGACATCGTTGTTGAATGGCTACACCTTC
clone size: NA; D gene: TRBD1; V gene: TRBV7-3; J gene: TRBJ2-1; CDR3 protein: CASSLDRARNEQFF; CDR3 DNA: TGTGCCAGCAGTCTCGACAGGGCCCGGAATGAGCAGTTCTTC
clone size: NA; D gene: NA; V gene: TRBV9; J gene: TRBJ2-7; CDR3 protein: CASSVSLGPGDEQYF; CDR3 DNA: TGTGCCAGCAGCGTCTCCCTTGGGCCAGGGGACGAGCAGTACTTC
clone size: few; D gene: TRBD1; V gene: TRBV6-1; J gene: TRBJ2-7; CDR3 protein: CAIRDREREGQYF; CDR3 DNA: TGTGCCATACGGGACAGGGAAAGGGAAGGGCAGTACTTC
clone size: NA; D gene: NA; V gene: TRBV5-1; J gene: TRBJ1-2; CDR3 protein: CASTTVSGGQEEGYTF; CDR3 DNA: TGCGCCAGCACCACAGTCTCGGGCGGCCAGGAGGAGGGCTACACCTTC
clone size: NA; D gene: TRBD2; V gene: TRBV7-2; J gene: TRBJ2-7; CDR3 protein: CASSLSGGARYEQYF; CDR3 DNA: TGTGCCAGCAGCCTTAGCGGGGGGGCCAGGTACGAGCAGTACTTC
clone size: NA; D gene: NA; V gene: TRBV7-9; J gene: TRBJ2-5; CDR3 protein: CASSPPSLLRETQYF; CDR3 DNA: TGTGCCAGCAGCCCACCTAGCCTCCTGAGGGAGACCCAGTACTTC
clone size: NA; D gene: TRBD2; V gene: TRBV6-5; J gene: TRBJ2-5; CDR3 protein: CASRLGTSLETQYF; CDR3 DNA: TGTGCCAGCAGACTCGGGACTAGCCTAGAGACCCAGTACTTC
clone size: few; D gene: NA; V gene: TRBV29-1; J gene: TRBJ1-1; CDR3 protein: CSVYVGEAFF; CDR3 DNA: TGCAGCGTTTATGTCGGTGAAGCTTTCTTT
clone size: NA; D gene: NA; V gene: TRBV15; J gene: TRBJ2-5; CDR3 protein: CATSRGGVETQYF; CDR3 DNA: TGTGCCACCAGCAGAGGCGGGGTTGAGACCCAGTACTTC
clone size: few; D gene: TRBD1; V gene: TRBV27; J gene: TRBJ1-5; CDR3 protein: CASSLRQGSNQPQHF; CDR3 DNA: TGTGCCAGCAGTTTAAGACAGGGTTCAAATCAGCCCCAGCATTTT
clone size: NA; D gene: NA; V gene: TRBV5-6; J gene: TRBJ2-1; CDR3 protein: CASSLGGGAYNEQFF; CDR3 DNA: TGTGCCAGCAGCCTGGGAGGGGGGGCCTACAATGAGCAGTTCTTC
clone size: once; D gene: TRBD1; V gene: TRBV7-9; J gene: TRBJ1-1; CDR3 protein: CASSAGQASGGAFF; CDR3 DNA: TGTGCCAGCAGCGCCGGACAGGCCTCGGGAGGGGCTTTCTTT
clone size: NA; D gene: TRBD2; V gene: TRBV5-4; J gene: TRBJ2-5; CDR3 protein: CASSPKGLEQETQYF; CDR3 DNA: TGTGCCAGCAGCCCGAAGGGACTAGAACAAGAGACCCAGTACTTC
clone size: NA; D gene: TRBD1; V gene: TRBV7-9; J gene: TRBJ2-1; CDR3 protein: CASSSAGQGARRHEQFF; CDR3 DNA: TGTGCCAGCAGCTCGGCGGGACAGGGGGCGCGAAGGCATGAGCAGTTCTTC
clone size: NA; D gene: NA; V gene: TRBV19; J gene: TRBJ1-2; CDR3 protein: CASSIEFRGGYTF; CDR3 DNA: TGTGCCAGTAGTATCGAGTTCCGAGGTGGCTACACCTTC
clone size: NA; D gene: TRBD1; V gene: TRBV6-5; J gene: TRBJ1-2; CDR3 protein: CASSDGTEGHGYTF; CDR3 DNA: TGTGCCAGCAGTGACGGGACAGAGGGGCATGGCTACACCTTC
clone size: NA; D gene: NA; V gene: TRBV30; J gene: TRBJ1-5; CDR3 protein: CAWSAGYQPQHF; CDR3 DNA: TGTGCCTGGAGTGCGGGATATCAGCCCCAGCATTTT
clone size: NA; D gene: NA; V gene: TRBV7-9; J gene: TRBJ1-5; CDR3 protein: CASSLAAPGNQPQHF; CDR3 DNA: TGTGCCAGCAGCTTAGCGGCCCCCGGGAATCAGCCCCAGCATTTT
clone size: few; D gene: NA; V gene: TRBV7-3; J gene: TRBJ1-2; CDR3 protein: CASSPGGGTNYGYTF; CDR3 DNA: TGTGCCAGCAGCCCCGGCGGGGGGACAAACTATGGCTACACCTTC
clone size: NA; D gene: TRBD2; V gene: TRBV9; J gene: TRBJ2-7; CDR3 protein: CASSISGGYEQYF; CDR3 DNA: TGTGCCAGCAGCATTAGCGGGGGTTACGAGCAGTACTTC
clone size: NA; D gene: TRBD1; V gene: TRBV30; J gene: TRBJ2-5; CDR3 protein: CAWSGTGGYQETQYF; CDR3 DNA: TGTGCCTGGAGTGGGACAGGGGGGTACCAAGAGACCCAGTACTTC
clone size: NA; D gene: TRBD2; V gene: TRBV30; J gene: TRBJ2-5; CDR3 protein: CAWSRGGSETQYF; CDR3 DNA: TGTGCCTGGAGCCGGGGGGGCTCAGAGACCCAGTACTTC
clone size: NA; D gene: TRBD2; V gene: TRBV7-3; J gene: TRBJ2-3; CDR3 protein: CASGTSGGNFNTQYF; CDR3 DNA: TGTGCCAGCGGAACTAGCGGGGGGAACTTCAATACGCAGTATTTT
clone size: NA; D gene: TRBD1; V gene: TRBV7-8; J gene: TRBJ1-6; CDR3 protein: CASSLERGGTADSPLHF; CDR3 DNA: TGTGCCAGCAGCTTAGAACGTGGTGGGACAGCGGATTCACCCCTCCACTTT
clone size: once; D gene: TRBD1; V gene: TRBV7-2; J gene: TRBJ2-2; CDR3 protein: CASSLWGTGDTGELFF; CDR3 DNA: TGTGCCAGCAGCTTATGGGGGACAGGGGACACCGGGGAGCTGTTTTTT
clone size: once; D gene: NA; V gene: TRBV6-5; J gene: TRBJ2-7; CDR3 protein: CASSDHRAYYEQYF; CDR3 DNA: TGTGCCAGCAGTGATCACAGGGCTTACTACGAGCAGTACTTC
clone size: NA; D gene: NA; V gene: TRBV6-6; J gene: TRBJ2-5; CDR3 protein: CASSYAVGRRETQYF; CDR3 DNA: TGTGCCAGCAGTTATGCCGTGGGGCGCAGAGAGACCCAGTACTTC
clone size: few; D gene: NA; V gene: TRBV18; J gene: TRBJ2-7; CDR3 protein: CASSPAGDSYEQYF; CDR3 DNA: TGTGCCAGCTCACCAGCAGGGGATTCCTACGAGCAGTACTTC